The rows below give T cell receptor beta chains drawn from one sample of a study of CD8 T cells in ankylosing spondylitis. One entry per CDR3 protein results from TCRdb running MiXCR on the 5' RACE reads. The repertoire includes roughly 130,000 distinct CDR3 sequences, around 15% of them detected once, and around 3% sits in the top ten. The sequencing input was blood, either unsorted or a sorted T cell fraction (not recorded which). The source is a female donor with ankylosing spondylitis or in good health (not recorded which). Each CDR3 is given with its conserved first and last residue. A D gene is named only where the DNA matches it firmly. Clone size is shown for a subset of rows, as once, few, many or a class of expanded clone.

CDR3nt: TGTGCCAGCTGGACACACTCTGGAAACACCATATATTTT
CDR3aa: CASWTHSGNTIYF
d_gene: .
abundance: many
j_gene: TRBJ1-3
v_gene: TRBV12-3/TRBV12-4

CDR3nt: TGTGCCAGCAGCTTAGGCCCCGGGCGGGAACGAGAGACCCAGTACTTC
CDR3aa: CASSLGPGRERETQYF
d_gene: .
abundance: .
j_gene: TRBJ2-5
v_gene: TRBV7-9

CDR3nt: TGCGCCGGCAGTCCGGGAGTTTCCTACGAGCAGTACTTC
CDR3aa: CAGSPGVSYEQYF
d_gene: .
abundance: .
j_gene: TRBJ2-7
v_gene: TRBV5-1

CDR3nt: TGCAGTGCTAGAGATGGGAAGCGGGGGATAGGAAATGAGCAGTTCTTC
CDR3aa: CSARDGKRGIGNEQFF
d_gene: TRBD2
abundance: .
j_gene: TRBJ2-1
v_gene: TRBV20-1

CDR3nt: TGTGCCAGCAGTTTCACAACAGGGTCTTCACCCCTCCACTTT
CDR3aa: CASSFTTGSSPLHF
d_gene: .
abundance: many
j_gene: TRBJ1-6
v_gene: TRBV27

CDR3nt: TGCAGTGCTAGAGATCCTAGCAGGCCCATTTGGGGCTACACCTTC
CDR3aa: CSARDPSRPIWGYTF
d_gene: .
abundance: .
j_gene: TRBJ1-2
v_gene: TRBV20-1

CDR3nt: TGTGCCAGCAGCCGACTAGCGGGATACAATGAGCAGTTCTTC
CDR3aa: CASSRLAGYNEQFF
d_gene: TRBD2
abundance: many
j_gene: TRBJ2-1
v_gene: TRBV2

CDR3nt: TGTGCCAGCAGTTTAGAAGGTAGGGGTTCCGAGCAGTACTTC
CDR3aa: CASSLEGRGSEQYF
d_gene: .
abundance: many
j_gene: TRBJ2-7
v_gene: TRBV12-3/TRBV12-4

CDR3nt: TGTGCCAGCATCAACTCGCTAGCCAGATACAATGAGCAGTTCTTC
CDR3aa: CASINSLARYNEQFF
d_gene: .
abundance: many
j_gene: TRBJ2-1
v_gene: TRBV7-2

CDR3nt: TGTGCCAGCAGTTTGGGCTCCTACACAGATACGCAGTATTTT
CDR3aa: CASSLGSYTDTQYF
d_gene: .
abundance: many
j_gene: TRBJ2-3
v_gene: TRBV12-3/TRBV12-4

CDR3nt: TGCGCCAGCAGCTTGGCCTGGGACTTTAGCACAGATACGCAGTATTTT
CDR3aa: CASSLAWDFSTDTQYF
d_gene: .
abundance: .
j_gene: TRBJ2-3
v_gene: TRBV5-1

CDR3nt: TGTGCCCGTAGTCCCGGGACACCTTCCTACAATGAGCAGTTCTTC
CDR3aa: CARSPGTPSYNEQFF
d_gene: .
abundance: .
j_gene: TRBJ2-1
v_gene: TRBV19

CDR3nt: TGCGCCAGCAGCTCCCGGGGCGGCGATAGTGAGCAGTTCTTC
CDR3aa: CASSSRGGDSEQFF
d_gene: .
abundance: .
j_gene: TRBJ2-1
v_gene: TRBV5-1

CDR3nt: TGCAGCGTTGTTCCCGGGGAGACCCAGTACTTC
CDR3aa: CSVVPGETQYF
d_gene: .
abundance: many
j_gene: TRBJ2-5
v_gene: TRBV29-1

CDR3nt: TGTGCCAGCAGTGCACCGGGACGGATGAACACTGAAGCTTTCTTT
CDR3aa: CASSAPGRMNTEAFF
d_gene: .
abundance: many
j_gene: TRBJ1-1
v_gene: TRBV6-1

CDR3nt: TGTGCCAGCAGTCCGTATGGGACGGGGCGCTCCTACGAGCAGTACTTC
CDR3aa: CASSPYGTGRSYEQYF
d_gene: .
abundance: .
j_gene: TRBJ2-7
v_gene: TRBV12-3/TRBV12-4

CDR3nt: TGTGCCAGCAGTGCCGGGGTCGGCTCACCCCTCCACTTT
CDR3aa: CASSAGVGSPLHF
d_gene: .
abundance: many
j_gene: TRBJ1-6
v_gene: TRBV6-4

CDR3nt: TGTGCCAGCAGTAAAAGCGGGGGAACATACAATGAGCAGTTCTTC
CDR3aa: CASSKSGGTYNEQFF
d_gene: TRBD2
abundance: many
j_gene: TRBJ2-1
v_gene: TRBV7-3

CDR3nt: TGCTGCATCTATAACCCATCAGCCAAAAACATTCAGTACTTC
CDR3aa: CCIYNPSAKNIQYF
d_gene: .
abundance: .
j_gene: TRBJ2-4
v_gene: TRBV20-1

CDR3nt: TGTGCCAGCAGCCAAACGAGGGAGACCCAGTACTTC
CDR3aa: CASSQTRETQYF
d_gene: .
abundance: .
j_gene: TRBJ2-5
v_gene: TRBV6-2/TRBV6-3

CDR3nt: TGTGCCAGCAGCTCGACAATAGTGCGGGGTGGATATGGCTACACCTTC
CDR3aa: CASSSTIVRGGYGYTF
d_gene: .
abundance: .
j_gene: TRBJ1-2
v_gene: TRBV7-9

CDR3nt: TGTGCCAGCAGTCAGGGGAGTCAGCCCCAGCATTTT
CDR3aa: CASSQGSQPQHF
d_gene: .
abundance: many
j_gene: TRBJ1-5
v_gene: TRBV27

CDR3nt: TGCAGTGCTATAAACGAGGGGGGGAGATCCTACAATGAGCAGTTCTTC
CDR3aa: CSAINEGGRSYNEQFF
d_gene: .
abundance: many
j_gene: TRBJ2-1
v_gene: TRBV20-1